This passage covers 16 T cell receptor beta chains from one sample sequenced in a study of T-cell reconstitution after alpha-beta-depleted transplantation in children. As it was prepared, the TCRbeta library received unique molecular identifiers. TCRdb recomputed calls from the PCR reads with MiXCR, one row per CDR3 protein. Of 420,000 or so distinct CDR3 sequences listed, about 11% are singletons. The sample consisted of PBMCs from the stem cell graft donor, taken from the stem cell graft. These receptors all stem from a human donor who donated a stem cell graft to a child with acute myeloid leukemia.

The rearrangement links TRBV30 to TRBJ2-3, with a tentative D call TRBD2 (8 bases). The V end was cut by 4 bases, the J end by 4 bases, with 18 bases between. CDR1 is GTSNPN and CDR2 is SVGIG in the germline V gene (reference sequence). There are 15 residues in the CDR3. CDR3 DNA sequence: TGTGCCTGGACCCCCCCGGGAGGGGGCGCAGATACGCAGTATTTT. Its protein is CAWTPPGGGADTQYF.

The chain recombines TRBV12-3 or TRBV12-4 with TRBJ1-5; D is unclear. The V gene lost 3 bases and the J gene lost 4 bases, with 13 bases spanning the gap. The CDR3 has 15 residues. CDR3 DNA sequence: TGTGCCAGCAGTTTTTTAATTTGGAAAAATCAGCCCCAGCATTTT. This encodes CASSFLIWKNQPQHF.

This clonotype was counted only a few times. The gene calls are TRBV6-2 or TRBV6-3 and TRBJ1-1; a weak D match, TRBD1 (6 bases). The CDR3 contains 13 residues. Looked up from germline, CDR1 is MNHEY and CDR2 is SVGEGT. With 6 bases removed from V and 6 bases from J, the gap between germline ends came to 14 bases. The CDR3 here is CASRARTAAEAFF. The CDR3, as DNA: TGTGCCAGCAGAGCTCGGACAGCGGCTGAAGCTTTCTTT.

This clonotype has just one count. The chain has TRBV6-1 and TRBJ2-5; 9 positions agree with TRBD2. Germline lookup yields CDR1 MNHNS and CDR2 SASEGT. Trimming took 6 bases from V and 5 from J; bases not matched to a gene: 10. There are 15 residues in the CDR3. CDR3 coding DNA: TGTGCCAGCAGCCGCAAGCGGGAGGCAGCGGAGACCCAGTACTTC. The encoded protein is CASSRKREAAETQYF.

This clonotype has more than one count but fewer than ten. The V gene is TRBV4-1, the J gene TRBJ2-1; 7 bases are a match to TRBD1. CDR1 MGHRA and CDR2 YSYEKL come from the germline V gene. V was clipped by 3 bases and J by 5 bases; unmatched bases: 7. This CDR3 is 15 amino acids long. The CDR3 is CASSQGDRDHNEQFF. CDR3 sequence (DNA): TGCGCCAGCAGCCAGGGAGACAGGGACCACAATGAGCAGTTCTTC.

This clonotype was seen ten or more times. Here the CDR3 DNA reads TGTGCCAGCTCCCAGCTGCCCCAAGAGACCCAGTACTTC. It is translated as CASSQLPQETQYF. The rearrangement uses TRBV18 and TRBJ2-5; no firm D call. Trimming shortened V by 6 bases and J by 1 base, and 9 bases separated the two germline ends. The CDR3 runs to 13 residues. Germline CDR1 reads KGHSH; CDR2 reads LQKENI. Using reference TRBV18 and TRBJ2-5 for the parts outside the CDR3, the full variable domain is NAGVMQNPRHLVRRRGQEARLRCSPMKGHSHVYWYRQLPEEGLKFMVYLQKENIIDESGMPKERFSAEFPKEGPSILRIQQVVRGDSAAYFCASSQLPQETQYFGPGTRLLVL.

In its sample, this clonotype was seen a few times. The V gene is TRBV3-1, the J gene TRBJ1-1; D unclear. CDR1 and CDR2 from the germline V gene are LGHDT and YNNKEL (reference sequence). Trimming removed 5 bases at V and 8 bases at J, with 12 bases between. This CDR3 spans 12 amino acids. This CDR3 is CASSAGPFEAFF. CDR3 nucleotides: TGTGCCAGCAGCGCTGGACCCTTCGAAGCTTTCTTT.

Only a few counts were recorded for this clonotype. The gene calls are TRBV5-1 and TRBJ2-5; the D call may be TRBD1 or TRBD2 (5 bases each). The CDR3 contains 17 residues. The germline CDR1 and CDR2 sequences are SGHRS and YFSETQ. V lost 4 bases, J lost 4 bases, and 23 bases lay in between. The CDR3 reads CASSPTGAIGNRETQYF. DNA of the CDR3: TGCGCCAGCAGCCCCACCGGGGCCATAGGGAATCGAGAGACCCAGTACTTC.

This clonotype came up a few times. This chain uses TRBV25-1 with TRBJ2-7; D tentatively reads TRBD1 or TRBD2 (5 bases each). Trimming left V 5 bases short and J 0 bases short, with 17 bases between. The germline V gene has CDR1 MGHDK and CDR2 SYGVNS. This CDR3 has 16 amino acids. CDR3 DNA: TGTGCCAGCAGTTTGCCTGGCCGGGACGGCTCCTACGAGCAGTACTTC. Its translation is CASSLPGRDGSYEQYF.

This clonotype came up a few times. The gene calls are TRBV5-1 and TRBJ2-3, with D possibly being TRBD1 (5 bases). The CDR3 runs to 15 residues. V was clipped by 4 bases and J by 0 bases, with 12 bases between them. Germline-derived CDR1 and CDR2 are SGHRS and YFSETQ. The DNA for the CDR3 is TGCGCCAGCAGCACCTACAGGAGTAGCACAGATACGCAGTATTTT. Amino acids: CASSTYRSSTDTQYF.

This clonotype was found a few times. The V and J genes are TRBV29-1 and TRBJ1-4, with D possibly TRBD1 on 5 matching bases. This CDR3 has 16 residues. The V end was cut by 5 bases, the J end by 7 bases, with 23 bases between. Germline V gives CDR1 SQVTM, CDR2 ANQGSEA. CDR3 in DNA: TGCAGCGTTAAGGGACTAGCGGGAGGGCCAGGTGAAAAACTGTTTTTT. Encoded protein: CSVKGLAGGPGEKLFF.

This clonotype was found a few times. V and J are TRBV6-5 and TRBJ2-5, with 7 bases identical to TRBD2. The ends lost 6 bases at V and 8 bases at J; junction bases unmatched: 6. This CDR3 comprises 12 residues. Per germline, CDR1 MNHEY and CDR2 SVGAGI. The CDR3: CASSQWGGTQYF. The CDR3 DNA sequence: TGTGCCAGCAGCCAGTGGGGGGGAACCCAGTACTTC.

This clonotype has at least ten counts. The V call is TRBV10-3, the J call TRBJ1-2; D ambiguous. Germline lookup yields CDR1 ENHRY and CDR2 SYGVKD. V dropped 3 bases and J dropped 2 bases, with 7 bases sitting between them. The CDR3 contains 13 residues. CDR3 DNA sequence: TGTGCCATCAGTGACAGGACCAACTATGGCTACACCTTC. Protein: CAISDRTNYGYTF.

The chain couples TRBV11-2 to TRBJ2-7; 9 nucleotides align to TRBD2. V lost 0 bases to trimming and J lost 5 bases; unmatched junction nucleotides: 11. The CDR3 loop spans 17 amino acids. Germline loops: CDR1 SGHAT, CDR2 FQNNGV. The CDR3 DNA is TGTGCCAGCAGCTTAGATGCGCTTGCGGGAGGGCCCCACGAGCAGTACTTC. Protein sequence: CASSLDALAGGPHEQYF.

This clonotype has more than one count but fewer than ten. The V and J genes are TRBV7-2 and TRBJ2-2; D is unresolved. The CDR3 is 13 amino acids. Germline CDR1 and CDR2: SGHTA and FQGNSA. V lost 2 bases, J lost 3 bases, and 4 bases lay in between. For the CDR3, the DNA is TGTGCCAGCAGCTTATTCGACACCGGGGAGCTGTTTTTT. It yields the protein CASSLFDTGELFF.

This chain connects TRBV25-1 to TRBJ2-5; D tentatively fits TRBD1 or TRBD2 (5 bases each). The CDR3 loop spans 15 amino acids. The V gene's germline CDR1 is MGHDK and CDR2 SYGVNS. Trimming removed 2 bases at V and 2 bases at J, with 12 bases between. CDR3 sequence (DNA): TGTGCCAGCAGTGAAGGCCGGGACCCACAAGAGACCCAGTACTTC. Translated: CASSEGRDPQETQYF.